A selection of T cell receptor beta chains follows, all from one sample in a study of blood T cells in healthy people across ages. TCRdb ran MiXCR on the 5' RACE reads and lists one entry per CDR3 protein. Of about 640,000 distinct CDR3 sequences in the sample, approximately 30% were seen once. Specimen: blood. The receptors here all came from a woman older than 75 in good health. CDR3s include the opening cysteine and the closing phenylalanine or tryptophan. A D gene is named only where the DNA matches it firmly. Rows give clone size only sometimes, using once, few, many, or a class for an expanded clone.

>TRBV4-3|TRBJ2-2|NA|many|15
TGCGCCAGCAGCCAAGATGCGGTATGGGCCGGGGAGCTGTTTTTT
CASSQDAVWAGELFF
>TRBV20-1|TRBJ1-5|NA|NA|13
TGCAGTGCTGAAAAAGGGGGTTATCAGCCCCAGCATTTT
CSAEKGGYQPQHF
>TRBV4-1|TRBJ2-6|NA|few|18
TGCGCCAGCAGCCAAGTGGACATGGGGATATCTGGGGCCAACGTCCTGACTTTC
CASSQVDMGISGANVLTF
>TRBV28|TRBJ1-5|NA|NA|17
TGTGCCAGCAGGGAGGCCTTCGGCACTAGCTTAATGCAGCCCCAGCATTTT
CASREAFGTSLMQPQHF
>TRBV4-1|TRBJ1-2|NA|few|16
TGCGCCAGCAGCCGCACCGACAGGATAAGGGTCTATGGCTACACCTTC
CASSRTDRIRVYGYTF
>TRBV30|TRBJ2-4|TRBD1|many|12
TGTGCCTGGAGAACAACAGGGGGAATTCAGTACTTC
CAWRTTGGIQYF
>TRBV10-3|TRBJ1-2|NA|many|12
TGTGCCATCAGTGAACAGCCCAATGGCTACACCTTC
CAISEQPNGYTF
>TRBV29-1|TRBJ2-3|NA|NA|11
TGCAGTCAGCAGGGCACAGATACGCAGTATTTT
CSQQGTDTQYF
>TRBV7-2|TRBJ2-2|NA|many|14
TGTGCCAGCAGCTACGACCCGGGGACCGGGGAGCTGTTTTTT
CASSYDPGTGELFF
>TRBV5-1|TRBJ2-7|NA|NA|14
TGCGCCAGCAGCTTGGTGAGGACAGACTACGAGCAGTACTTC
CASSLVRTDYEQYF
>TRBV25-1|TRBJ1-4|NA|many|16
TGTGCCAGCAGTGAATATCGGGGGGCTTCTAATGAAAAACTGTTTTTT
CASSEYRGASNEKLFF
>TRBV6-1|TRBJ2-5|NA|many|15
TGTGCCAGCACCGGCATGGCTTCATACCAAGAGACCCAGTACTTC
CASTGMASYQETQYF
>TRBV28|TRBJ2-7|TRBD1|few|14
TGTGCCAGCAGTTTGACAGGGTTGACCTACGAGCAGGACTTC
CASSLTGLTYEQDF
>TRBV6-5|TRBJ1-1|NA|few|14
TGTGCCAGCAGTTACGGCAGGGAAAAGGGTGAAGCTTTCTTT
CASSYGREKGEAFF
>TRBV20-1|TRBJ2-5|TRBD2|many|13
TGCAGTGCTAGTATGGGGGGGGGAGAGACCCAGTACTTC
CSASMGGGETQYF
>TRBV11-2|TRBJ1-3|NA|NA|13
TGTGCCAGCAGCCGGAATCAGGGAAACACCATATATTTT
CASSRNQGNTIYF
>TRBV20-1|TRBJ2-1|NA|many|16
TGCAGTGCCAAAGGGTCTGGGGGGCGCTCCTACAATGAGCAGTTCTTC
CSAKGSGGRSYNEQFF
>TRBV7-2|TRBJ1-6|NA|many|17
TGTGCCAGCAGCGTCCCGCCGGGACGCACTTATAATTCACCCCTCCACTTT
CASSVPPGRTYNSPLHF
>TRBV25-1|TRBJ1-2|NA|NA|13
TGTGCCAGCAGGGGATTCTCGGGGGGCGGCTACACCTTC
CASRGFSGGGYTF
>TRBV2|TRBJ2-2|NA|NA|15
TGTGCCAGCAGGTCGGGGGTCCGTGAGACCGGGGAGCTGTTTTTT
CASRSGVRETGELFF
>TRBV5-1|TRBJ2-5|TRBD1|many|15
TGCGCCAGCAGCTGGACAGGCCTTTCTCAAGAGACCCAGTACTTC
CASSWTGLSQETQYF
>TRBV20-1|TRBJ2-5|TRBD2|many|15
TGCAGTGCTAGTATTTGGCGGGGGGAACAAGAGACCCAGTACTTC
CSASIWRGEQETQYF
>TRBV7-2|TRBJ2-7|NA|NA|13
TGTGCCAGCAGCTTAGACTCTTGGGACGAGCAGTACTTC
CASSLDSWDEQYF
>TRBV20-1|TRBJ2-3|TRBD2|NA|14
TGCAGTGCTAGGTTCACTAGCGGCACAGATACGCAGTATTTT
CSARFTSGTDTQYF
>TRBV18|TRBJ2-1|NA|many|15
TGTGCCAGCTCACCATCGAGTGGTAGGGAGAATGAGCAGTTCTTC
CASSPSSGRENEQFF
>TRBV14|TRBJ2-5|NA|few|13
TGTGCCAGCAGTTATCGGCTCGAAGAGACCCAGTACTTC
CASSYRLEETQYF
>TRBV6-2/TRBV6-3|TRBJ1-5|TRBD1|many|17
TGTGCCAGCAGTTACCCGCGCCAGGGGGATAGCAATCAGCCCCAGCATTTT
CASSYPRQGDSNQPQHF
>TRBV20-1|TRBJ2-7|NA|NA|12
TGCAGTGCTAGGACACAGTCCTACGAGCAGTACTTC
CSARTQSYEQYF
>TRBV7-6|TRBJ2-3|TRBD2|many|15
TGTGCCAGCAGCCGTGGTGATAGCGGGGGGGATACGCAGTATTTT
CASSRGDSGGDTQYF
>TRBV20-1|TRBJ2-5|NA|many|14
TGCAGTGCTAGAGACCTGAATGTTTCGGAGACCCAGTACTTC
CSARDLNVSETQYF
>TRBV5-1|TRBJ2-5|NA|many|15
TGCGCCAGCAGTCCTATACCGGGACCGCAAGAGACCCAGTACTTC
CASSPIPGPQETQYF
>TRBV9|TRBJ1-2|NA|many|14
TGTGCCAGCAGCGTCCCAGGAACTAACTATGGCTACACCTTC
CASSVPGTNYGYTF
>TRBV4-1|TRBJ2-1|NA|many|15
TGCGCCAGCAGCCCTCGGACAAGCTCCTACAATGAGCAGTTCTTC
CASSPRTSSYNEQFF
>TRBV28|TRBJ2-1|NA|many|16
TGTGCCAGCAGTCGAGGACCTTGGGGCTCCTACAATGAGCAGTTCTTC
CASSRGPWGSYNEQFF
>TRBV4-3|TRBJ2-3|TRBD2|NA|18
TGCGCCAGCAGCCAAGAACGGTCTAGCGGGGGGGTCACAGATACGCAGTATTTT
CASSQERSSGGVTDTQYF
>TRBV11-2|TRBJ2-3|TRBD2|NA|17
TGTGCCAGCAGCTTGCTCCTAGCGGGGTTTGTCAGGCATACGCAGTATTTT
CASSLLLAGFVRHTQYF
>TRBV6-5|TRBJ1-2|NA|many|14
TGTGCCAGCAGGGAGCGGGGCCGAACCTATGGCTACACCTTC
CASRERGRTYGYTF